These 2 T cell receptor beta chains share one sample of origin, sequenced in a study of graft-versus-host responses after intestinal transplantation. Sequencing was performed with immunoSEQ multiplex PCR; in TCRdb, only in-frame clones are kept and a portion is missing. The data show around 100,000 clones, 93% seen once. Antigens of these TCRs are unknown. This specimen consisted of unstimulated CD8+ T cells sorted from spleen or lymph node cells, obtained before intestinal transplant. The receptor set was obtained from a human donor who received an intestinal transplant.

This clone was counted once. The V gene is TRBV2, the J gene TRBJ2-3; either TRBD1 or TRBD2 may fit D (7 bases each). The CDR3 extends over 13 amino acids. CDR1 is SNHLY, CDR2 FYNNEI, per germline. Trimming took 11 bases from V and 1 from J, leaving 13 bases between them. DNA for the CDR3: TGTGCCGAGGGAGGGGGCCGCACAGATACGCAGTATTTT. It translates to CAEGGGRTDTQYF. Drawing the rest from reference TRBV2 and TRBJ2-3, the complete variable domain is EPEVTQTPSHQVTQMGQEVILRCVPISNHLYFYWYRQILGQKVEFLVSFYNNEISEKSEIFDDQFSVERPDGSNFTLKIRSTKLEDSAMYFCAEGGGRTDTQYFGPGTRLTVL.

This chain uses TRBV15 with TRBJ2-2, with a weak D call TRBD2 (7 bases). This CDR3 is built from 14 residues. V dropped 10 bases and J dropped 5 bases, with 17 bases sitting between them. Per germline, CDR1 LNHNV and CDR2 YYDKDF (reference sequence). The CDR3 is CASGGGDPTGELFF. CDR3 DNA: TGTGCCAGCGGAGGGGGGGATCCGACCGGGGAGCTGTTTTTT. Drawing the rest from reference TRBV15 and TRBJ2-2, the complete variable domain is DAMVIQNPRYQVTQFGKPVTLSCSQTLNHNVMYWYQQKSSQAPKLLFHYYDKDFNNEADTPDNFQSRRPNTSFCFLDIRSPGLGDTAMYLCASGGGDPTGELFFGEGSRLTVL.